The 17 T cell receptor beta chains below were found in one sample sequenced in a study of T cell changes during pregnancy in multiple sclerosis. Profiled with immunoSEQ multiplex PCR; TCRdb holds only in-frame clones, not every one. The sample lists tens of thousands of clones, 94% seen once, with roughly 3.5% in the top ten. Sequencing was performed on CD8+ T cells from peripheral blood mononuclear cells, taken in the third trimester of pregnancy. These receptors originate from a female donor with multiple sclerosis, enrolled in a pregnancy study.

This chain joins TRBV27 and TRBJ1-1; D may be TRBD1 (5 bases). The CDR3 runs 15 residues. The germline V and J ends were trimmed by 2 bases and 7 bases, with 17 bases remaining between them. Germline values: CDR1 MNHEY, CDR2 SMNVEV (reference sequence). The CDR3 coding sequence is TGTGCCAGCAGTTTAGGGACTGGAGCAGACGATGAAGCTTTCTTT. It codes for CASSLGTGADDEAFF.

The chain recombines TRBV2 with TRBJ2-7; D may be TRBD2 (6 bases). Germline values: CDR1 SNHLY, CDR2 FYNNEI. V lost 6 bases to trimming and J lost 4 bases, with 10 bases between them. CDR3 length: 12 amino acids. In DNA form, the CDR3 reads TGTGCCAGCAGCCAAGGGACTTACGAGCAGTACTTC. Translating it yields CASSQGTYEQYF.

DNA of the CDR3: TGTGCCAGCAGCTTAGAGGCGAGGAGGCTGTTTTTT. Amino acids: CASSLEARRLFF. The gene calls are TRBV7-9 and TRBJ2-2, with no clear D. Germline CDR1 SEHNR, CDR2 FQNEAQ (reference sequence). The germline V and J ends were trimmed by 1 base and 13 bases, with 10 bases remaining between them. This CDR3 is 12 amino acids long.

CDR3 sequence reads: CASSLVAGAGRTETQYF. In DNA form, the CDR3 reads TGTGCCAGCAGCTTAGTGGCAGGGGCCGGACGAACAGAGACCCAGTACTTC. The gene calls are TRBV7-2 and TRBJ2-5; D is possibly TRBD1 (6 bases). V was shortened by 1 base and J by 4 bases, with 19 bases between the two germline ends. This CDR3 region has 17 residues. The germline CDR1 and CDR2 sequences are SGHTA and FQGNSA.

This clone occurred once. The chain couples TRBV27 to TRBJ2-5; D gene uncertain. From germline, CDR1 is MNHEY and CDR2 SMNVEV (reference sequence). V lost 5 bases and J lost 0, with 7 bases in between. This CDR3 region has 13 residues. In DNA, the CDR3 is TGTGCCAGCAGTGACACTCACCAAGAGACCCAGTACTTC. It specifies CASSDTHQETQYF.

The chain employs TRBV7-9 and TRBJ1-1; maybe TRBD1 (5 bases). The CDR3 spans 12 residues. V was pared by 5 bases and J by 8 bases, with 12 bases between. Germline CDR1 is SEHNR and CDR2 is FQNEAQ (reference sequence). CDR3 sequence reads: CASSPGGGEAFF. CDR3 bases: TGTGCCAGCAGCCCGGGGGGAGGGGAAGCTTTCTTT.

The chain has TRBV29-1 and TRBJ2-1; 8 bases map to TRBD2. Trimming cost V 1 base and J 5 bases; bases outside gene matches: 4. This CDR3 spans 14 amino acids. Germline lookup yields CDR1 SQVTM and CDR2 ANQGSEA. CDR3 DNA: TGCAGCGTTGAAGGTACTAGCGGCCACAATGAGCAGTTCTTC. This encodes CSVEGTSGHNEQFF.

The chain uses TRBV9 and TRBJ2-2; 8 positions agree with TRBD1. V shed 0 bases, J shed 7 bases, and the junction held 8 bases outside the gene matches. The CDR3 covers 16 residues. Germline CDR1 SGDLS, CDR2 YYNGEE. The CDR3 reads CASSVGGRQGSGELFF. DNA of the CDR3: TGTGCCAGCAGCGTAGGAGGGAGACAGGGGAGCGGGGAGCTGTTTTTT.

CDR3 in DNA: TGTGCCAGCAGTCGACCGGGACTAGGGTACAATGAGCAGTTCTTC. Protein sequence: CASSRPGLGYNEQFF. The rearrangement uses TRBV6-5 and TRBJ2-1, with 8 positions matching TRBD2. CDR3 length: 15 residues. V dropped 5 bases and J dropped 4; count of bases not matched to a gene: 7. Germline V gives CDR1 MNHEY, CDR2 SVGAGI.

This clone was observed many times. The CDR3 DNA follows: TGTGCCAGTAGTATGGGACACTATAGCAATCAGCCCCAGCATTTT. Protein: CASSMGHYSNQPQHF. V is TRBV19 and J is TRBJ1-5; weak D call: TRBD1 (6 bases). This CDR3 comprises 15 residues. Trimming pared 3 bases from V and 0 bases from J, leaving 9 bases between. Per germline, CDR1 LNHDA and CDR2 SQIVND (reference sequence).

The V call is TRBV4-2, the J call TRBJ2-7; 7 bases line up with TRBD1. This CDR3 comprises 16 residues. Germline CDR1 LGHNA, CDR2 YNFKEQ. Trimming took 1 base from V and 2 from J; bases not matched to a gene: 8. The CDR3 nucleotides read TGTGCCAGCAGCCAAGTCCGACGACAGGGACCCTACGAGCAGTACTTC. It translates to CASSQVRRQGPYEQYF.

V usage is TRBV7-9 and J usage is TRBJ1-1; D unclear. The CDR3 covers 15 residues. CDR1 is SEHNR and CDR2 is FQNEAQ in the germline V gene (reference sequence). The V end lost 5 bases, the J end lost 0 bases, and 13 bases lay between the germline ends. CDR3 in DNA: TGTGCCAGCAGCCCAGGAGAGGGCCTGAACACTGAAGCTTTCTTT. Translating gives CASSPGEGLNTEAFF.

The chain uses TRBV5-1 and TRBJ1-3; D is unresolved. Trimming took off 0 bases at V and 4 bases at J, with 14 bases between the two ends. The CDR3 length is 16 residues. Germline lookup yields CDR1 SGHRS and CDR2 YFSETQ. In nucleotides, the CDR3 is TGCGCCAGCAGCTTGGACGAAGCTTCATTAGGAAACACCATATATTTT. It yields the protein CASSLDEASLGNTIYF.

CDR3 amino acids: CAWSVSGDGYTF. The DNA of the CDR3 is TGTGCCTGGAGTGTGTCAGGGGATGGCTACACCTTC. The chain recombines TRBV30 with TRBJ1-2, with a weak D call TRBD1 (6 bases). Germline values: CDR1 GTSNPN, CDR2 SVGIG (reference sequence). The CDR3 contains 12 residues. Trimming pared 0 bases from V and 6 bases from J, leaving 8 bases between.

The J gene is TRBJ1-1, the V gene TRBV19; 7 bases are shared with TRBD1. Unmatched junction bases numbered 15, after V lost 7 bases and J lost 1 base. Per germline, CDR1 LNHDA and CDR2 SQIVND (reference sequence). This CDR3 has 17 amino acids. In DNA, the CDR3 is TGTGCCAGTATCAGGGGGGCCGAAGGTTTTGCGAACACTGAAGCTTTCTTT. Translation gives CASIRGAEGFANTEAFF.

This chain links TRBV28 with TRBJ2-7, with 10 bases aligning to TRBD2. The CDR3 extends over 15 amino acids. The germline gives CDR1 MDHEN, CDR2 SYDVKM. V shed 3 bases and J 5 bases; nucleotides not matched to a gene: 7. In nucleotides, the CDR3 is TGTGCCAGCAGTTTTGGAACTAGCGGGGCCCACGAGCAGTACTTC. It specifies CASSFGTSGAHEQYF.

This chain uses TRBV10-3 with TRBJ2-3; TRBD1 matches at 10 bases. The V gene end was trimmed by 0 bases and the J gene end by 2 bases; junction bases not matched to a gene: 5. Germline loops: CDR1 ENHRY, CDR2 SYGVKD. This CDR3 is 17 amino acids long. For the CDR3, the DNA is TGTGCCATCAGTGAGTCGGCCGGGACAGGGGACACAGATACGCAGTATTTT. Translating gives CAISESAGTGDTDTQYF.